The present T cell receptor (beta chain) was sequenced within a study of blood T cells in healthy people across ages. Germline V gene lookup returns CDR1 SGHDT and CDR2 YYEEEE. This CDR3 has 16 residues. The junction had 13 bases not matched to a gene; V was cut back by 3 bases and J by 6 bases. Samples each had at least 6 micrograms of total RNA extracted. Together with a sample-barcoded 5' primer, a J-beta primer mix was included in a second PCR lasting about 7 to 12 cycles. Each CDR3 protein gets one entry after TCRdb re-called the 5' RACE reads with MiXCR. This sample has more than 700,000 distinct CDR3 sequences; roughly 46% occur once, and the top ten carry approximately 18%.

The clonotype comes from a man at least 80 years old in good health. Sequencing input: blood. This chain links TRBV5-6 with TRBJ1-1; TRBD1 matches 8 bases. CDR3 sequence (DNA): TGTGCCAGCAGCTACCAGGGGGCGGCGTCTAGGGCTGAAGCTTTCTTT. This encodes CASSYQGAASRAEAFF.